This T cell receptor (beta chain) was documented in a study of cytomegalovirus exposure and HLA in healthy donors. Study results and limitations: Most TCR sequences proved rare, with some public TCRs found in many donors. Rates of TCR association differed by HLA locus in a later analysis, with DRB1 highest and HLA-C lowest. CMV serostatus was the only immune exposure information that was available. Analyses of presence/absence relied on an assumption of roughly uniform sequencing depth across donors.

A note on this clone: What it binds is not known.

Germline V gives CDR1 SGHNT, CDR2 YYREEE (reference sequence). This CDR3 region has 16 residues. Germline trimming cut 4 bases from V and 4 bases from J; bases unmatched to any gene: 11. Both 60 Vbeta primers and 13 Jbeta primers went into the PCR. TCRdb's table, derived via immunoSEQ multiplex PCR, lists solely in-frame clones and lacks some. The profile shows 150,000 or so clones, roughly 80% of them singletons. The rearrangement links TRBV5-4 to TRBJ1-1; 9 positions agree with TRBD1. The sequenced sample consisted of PBMCs. The clonotype originates from a man aged 25 to 40 in good health and CMV-seropositive. The CDR3 loop is CASSGTGGAWSTEAFF. The CDR3, as DNA: TGTGCCAGCAGCGGAACAGGGGGCGCTTGGTCCACTGAAGCTTTCTTT.